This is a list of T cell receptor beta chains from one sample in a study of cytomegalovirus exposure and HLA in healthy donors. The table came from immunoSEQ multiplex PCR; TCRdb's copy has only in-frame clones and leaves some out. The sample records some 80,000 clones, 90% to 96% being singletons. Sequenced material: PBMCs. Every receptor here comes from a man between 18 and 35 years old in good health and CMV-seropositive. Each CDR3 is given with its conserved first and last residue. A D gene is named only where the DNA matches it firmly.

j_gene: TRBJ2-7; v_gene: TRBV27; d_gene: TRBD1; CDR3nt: TGTGCCAGCAGGGATTCAGGGACAGGGGAAGGCTACGAGCAGTACTTC; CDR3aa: CASRDSGTGEGYEQYF
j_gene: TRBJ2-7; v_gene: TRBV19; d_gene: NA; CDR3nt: TGTGCCAGTAGTATTTGGTCAGGGGGGAAGAACGAGCAGTACTTC; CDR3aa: CASSIWSGGKNEQYF
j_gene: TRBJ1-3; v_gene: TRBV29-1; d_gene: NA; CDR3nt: TGCAGCGTTGACACTGGAAACACCATATATTTT; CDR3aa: CSVDTGNTIYF
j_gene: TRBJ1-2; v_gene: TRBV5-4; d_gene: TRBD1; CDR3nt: TGTGCCAGCAGCTCTCGACAGGGACGGAACTATGGCTACACCTTC; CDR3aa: CASSSRQGRNYGYTF
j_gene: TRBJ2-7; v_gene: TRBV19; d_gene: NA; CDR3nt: TGTGCCAGTAGCCCCGCAGGGGCCTACGAGCAGTACTTC; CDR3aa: CASSPAGAYEQYF
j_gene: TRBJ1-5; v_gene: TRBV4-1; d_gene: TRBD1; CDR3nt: TGCGCCAGCAGCCATTTCGGGCAGGGGGATAGTCAGCCCCAGCATTTT; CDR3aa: CASSHFGQGDSQPQHF
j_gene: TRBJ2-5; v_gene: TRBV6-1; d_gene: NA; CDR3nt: TGTGCCAGCAGTGATCTAGGGGGGGCACAGGGACCTCAAGAGACCCAGTACTTC; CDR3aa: CASSDLGGAQGPQETQYF
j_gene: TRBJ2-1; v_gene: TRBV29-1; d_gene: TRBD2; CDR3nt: TGCAGCGTTACCGGGACTAGCGGGGCCAACAATGAGCAGTTCTTC; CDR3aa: CSVTGTSGANNEQFF
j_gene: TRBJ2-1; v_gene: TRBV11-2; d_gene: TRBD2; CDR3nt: TGTGCCAGCAGCTCGGTCCCAGCGGGAGAAGGTGAGCAGTTCTTC; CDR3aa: CASSSVPAGEGEQFF
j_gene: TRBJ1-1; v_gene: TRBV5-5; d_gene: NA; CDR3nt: TGTGCCAGCAGCTTGTGGTCGGACAGTCAAGCTTTCTTT; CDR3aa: CASSLWSDSQAFF